The rows below give T cell receptor beta chains drawn from one sample of a study of Tregs in tolerant kidney transplant recipients. Data came from immunoSEQ multiplex PCR; TCRdb stores just in-frame clones and leaves some out. The sample contains about 110,000 clones, nearly 90% of which appear only once. The sequenced sample was CD4+ T cells from blood, obtained before the transplant. The receptor set was obtained from a human donor who received a combined kidney and bone marrow transplant. Each CDR3 is given with its conserved first and last residue. A D gene is named only where the DNA matches it firmly. The size field is filled for only some rows; it gives once, few, many or a size class.

NA	TRBJ2-5	TRBD2	TRBV5-1	CASSLVTAGAQYF
once	TRBJ2-2	TRBD2	TRBV7-2	CASILSGGSTGELFF
NA	TRBJ2-7	NA	TRBV5-1	CASSLSLVASEQYF
NA	TRBJ2-3	TRBD2	TRBV4-1	CASERASGKVADTQYF
NA	TRBJ1-6	NA	TRBV5-5	CASSLDPGSGSPLHF
NA	TRBJ2-7	NA	TRBV6-5	CACYSAGLRWYEQYF
NA	TRBJ1-1	NA	TRBV7-6	CASSLEGPTGGAFF
few	TRBJ1-1	NA	TRBV19	CAWRDTEAFF
once	TRBJ2-7	NA	TRBV28	CASRLRGWNEQYF
NA	TRBJ1-1	NA	TRBV5-6	CASSPWEAPRTEAFF
NA	TRBJ2-3	NA	TRBV7-9	CASSLLGGADTQYF
NA	TRBJ1-4	NA	TRBV7-2	CASSLGLLNTNEKLFF
NA	TRBJ1-6	TRBD1	TRBV9	CASSARQGVYNSPLHF
NA	TRBJ2-7	TRBD1	TRBV6-5	CASSLGQGAREQYF
NA	TRBJ1-1	NA	TRBV10-3	CASAGGLITEAFF
NA	TRBJ1-1	TRBD1	TRBV2	CASRPTGGTEAFF
once	TRBJ1-1	TRBD1	TRBV6-5	CASRKPGTANTEAFF
once	TRBJ2-7	NA	TRBV5-4	CASSLGGGSSYEQYF
few	TRBJ1-2	TRBD1	TRBV5-4	CASSEGQGIYGYTF
NA	TRBJ1-1	NA	TRBV5-1	CASSRLDSTEAFF
NA	TRBJ1-2	NA	TRBV7-8	CASSLIDGWGYTF
NA	TRBJ2-3	TRBD2	TRBV6-4	CASSGPLGEGETDTQYF
NA	TRBJ2-7	NA	TRBV5-1	CASSGGAGLGEQYF
NA	TRBJ1-6	NA	TRBV7-9	CASSLTGSYNSPLHF
few	TRBJ1-5	NA	TRBV6-1	CASGSREGQPQHF
once	TRBJ1-1	NA	TRBV13	CASSSRAGTEAFF
once	TRBJ1-4	TRBD1	TRBV19	CASSTGTAGTNEKLFF
NA	TRBJ2-3	NA	TRBV5-6	CASSLIGEGTDTQYF
NA	TRBJ1-1	TRBD1	TRBV6-5	CASIQQGKHTEAFF
once	TRBJ1-2	NA	TRBV7-6	CASSLTDQGNYGYTF
NA	TRBJ1-2	NA	TRBV7-8	CASSLTGPDGYTF
NA	TRBJ2-2	NA	TRBV18	CASSPGTNTGELFF